The sequence of this TCR beta chain was determined in a study of PD-1 blockade in classical Hodgkin lymphoma. The ends were cut back, 0 bases at V and 4 bases at J, with 6 bases in the middle. Germline CDR1 and CDR2: MRHNA and SNTAGT. The CDR3 is made up of 13 amino acids. This sample's time point: newly diagnosed, previously untreated cHL patient sample. Only in-frame clones appear in the TCRdb table, and some are missing; sequencing was by immunoSEQ multiplex PCR. Of some 17,000 clones listed, 90% are singletons. This TCR was sampled from a human donor with classical Hodgkin lymphoma. What was sequenced was peripheral blood mononuclear cells (PBMCs). The rearrangement joins TRBV6-4 to TRBJ1-2, with no clear D. The CDR3 nucleotides read TGTGCCAGCAGTGACTCGGGGTCCTATGGCTACACCTTC. Its protein is CASSDSGSYGYTF.